Presented here are 17 T cell receptor beta chains from one specimen sequenced in a study of OX40 agonist ivuxolimab in advanced cancers. The table came from immunoSEQ multiplex PCR; TCRdb's copy has only in-frame clones and leaves some out. This sample has about 100,000 clones, with around 91% found just once. This specimen consisted of CD4+ or CD8+ T cells sorted from blood, obtained in a trial of the OX40 agonist ivuxolimab. These receptors were collected from an adult with an advanced solid tumor such as melanoma, head and neck, liver or kidney cancer.

The chain combines TRBV6-5 with TRBJ1-2; D not resolved. The CDR3 is made up of 15 amino acids. The germline V and J ends were trimmed by 0 bases and 0 bases, with 8 bases remaining between them. Germline CDR1 is MNHEY and CDR2 is SVGAGI. CDR3 DNA: TGTGCCAGCAGTTACTCGGGCGGCGCTAACTATGGCTACACCTTC. It translates to CASSYSGGANYGYTF.

The CDR3 protein is CASSLFGSTYEQYF. The CDR3 nucleotides are TGTGCCAGTAGCCTTTTCGGGTCCACCTACGAGCAGTACTTC. V usage is TRBV19 and J usage is TRBJ2-7; D uncertain. Germline loops: CDR1 LNHDA, CDR2 SQIVND (reference sequence). V dropped 6 bases and J dropped 2 bases, with 14 bases sitting between them. The CDR3 sequence is 14 residues long.

V gene TRBV6-1 combines with J gene TRBJ1-5, with D perhaps matching TRBD1 (5 bases). Trimming pared 4 bases from V and 6 bases from J, leaving 13 bases between. The germline V gene encodes CDR1 MNHNS and CDR2 SASEGT. This CDR3 comprises 14 residues. Here the CDR3 DNA reads TGTGCCAGCAGTGCGGCGGCAGGGAGTCAGCCCCAGCATTTT. Protein sequence: CASSAAAGSQPQHF.

The genes are TRBV5-6 and TRBJ1-5, with TRBD1 as a possible D gene (6 bases). Trimming took off 6 bases at V and 3 bases at J, with 13 bases between the two ends. This CDR3 comprises 14 residues. CDR1 is SGHDT, CDR2 YYEEEE, per germline. CDR3 nucleotide sequence: TGTGCCAGCACCGTACAGGGAGTCAATCAGCCCCAGCATTTT. It yields the protein CASTVQGVNQPQHF.

Concerning this clone: Different DNA sequences within this sample yield the same CDR3. J is TRBJ1-3 and V is TRBV11-2; D uncertain. Germline lookup yields CDR1 SGHAT and CDR2 FQNNGV. This CDR3 has 13 residues. V gave up 5 bases and J gave up 4 bases, with 9 bases separating them. CDR3 in DNA: TGTGCCAGCAGCCTCGACCCCGGAAACACCATATATTTT. Translation gives CASSLDPGNTIYF.

The chain combines TRBV27 with TRBJ1-2; TRBD1 matches 8 bases. Germline trimming cut 6 bases from V and 4 bases from J; bases unmatched to any gene: 4. The germline V gene has CDR1 MNHEY and CDR2 SMNVEV (reference sequence). The CDR3 extends over 13 amino acids. The CDR3 nucleotides read TGTGCCAGCAGCAGGGGACAGGCCTATGGCTACACCTTC. This sequence encodes CASSRGQAYGYTF.

CDR3 coding DNA: TGTGCCAGCAGTAGTCAGGTTGTTAATAATTCACCCCTCCACTTT. Translation: CASSSQVVNNSPLHF. V is TRBV2 and J is TRBJ1-6, with D unresolved. The germline V gene has CDR1 SNHLY and CDR2 FYNNEI. The CDR3 length is 15 residues. The V gene lost 5 bases and the J gene lost 5 bases, with 13 bases spanning the gap. The whole variable domain, remainder taken from reference TRBV2 and TRBJ1-6, is EPEVTQTPSHQVTQMGQEVILRCVPISNHLYFYWYRQILGQKVEFLVSFYNNEISEKSEIFDDQFSVERPDGSNFTLKIRSTKLEDSAMYFCASSSQVVNNSPLHFGNGTRLTVT.

The chain carries TRBV6-6 and TRBJ1-2; TRBD1 agrees at 8 bases. The length of the CDR3 is 15 residues. Germline assignment: CDR1 MNHNY and CDR2 SVGAGI (reference sequence). Unmatched junction bases numbered 14, after V lost 5 bases and J lost 9 bases. The CDR3 loop is CASSKHIDRGVRYTF. The CDR3 nucleotides are TGTGCCAGCAGTAAACATATTGACAGGGGAGTTCGCTACACCTTC.

The rearrangement uses TRBV7-7 and TRBJ2-2; 13 nucleotides match TRBD2. With 5 bases clipped from V and 4 bases from J, the junction kept 4 bases outside the gene matches. This CDR3 is built from 16 residues. The germline gives CDR1 SSHAT, CDR2 FNYEAQ (reference sequence). CDR3 sequence: CASSHRTSGSTGELFF. The DNA of the CDR3 is TGTGCCAGCAGCCACCGGACTAGCGGGAGCACCGGGGAGCTGTTTTTT.

This rearrangement joins TRBV7-8 to TRBJ1-5; D ambiguous. Germline V CDR1 and CDR2: SGHVS, FQNEAQ. V shed 1 base and J shed 6 bases, with 10 bases lying between them. This CDR3 is 14 amino acids long. The CDR3 DNA reads TGTGCCAGCAGCTTAGTTGGGTTCCTTCAGCCCCAGCATTTT. Protein product: CASSLVGFLQPQHF.

This clone appeared once. The chain combines TRBV18 with TRBJ2-5; D perhaps matches TRBD2 (5 bases). From germline, CDR1 is KGHSH and CDR2 LQKENI. Trimming shortened V by 6 bases and J by 5 bases, and 16 bases separated the two germline ends. This CDR3 region has 14 residues. The CDR3 sequence is CASSPMGSIETQYF. Written as DNA, the CDR3 is TGTGCCAGCTCCCCAATGGGGAGTATTGAGACCCAGTACTTC.

This clone was seen only once. This chain joins TRBV11-2 and TRBJ1-2, with a tentative D call TRBD1 (6 bases). Trimming took off 4 bases at V and 0 bases at J, with 9 bases between the two ends. The CDR3 spans 14 residues. Germline V gene data show CDR1 as SGHAT and CDR2 as FQNNGV. CDR3: CASSSPGANYGYTF. CDR3 nucleotide sequence: TGTGCCAGCAGCTCCCCAGGGGCTAACTATGGCTACACCTTC.

This chain joins TRBV7-9 and TRBJ2-5; TRBD2 might be the D (5 bases). V lost 7 bases and J lost 8, with 11 bases in between. The CDR3 runs to 11 residues. Germline CDR1 SEHNR, CDR2 FQNEAQ (reference sequence). CDR3 region: CASTLGDTQYF. The CDR3 nucleotides read TGTGCCAGCACCCTCGGGGATACCCAGTACTTC.

The chain combines TRBV27 with TRBJ1-2, with D possibly TRBD1 on 6 matching bases. Per the germline V gene, CDR1 is MNHEY and CDR2 is SMNVEV (reference sequence). V was shortened by 4 bases and J by 2 bases, with 11 bases between the two germline ends. This CDR3 has 14 residues. CDR3 DNA sequence: TGTGCCAGCAGTTCCTGGGACAAGAACTATGGCTACACCTTC. Protein product: CASSSWDKNYGYTF.

The rearrangement links TRBV4-2 to TRBJ2-7; 10 positions agree with TRBD2. V lost 4 bases and J lost 2; bases outside the gene matches: 23. CDR3 length: 21 residues. Germline lookup yields CDR1 LGHNA and CDR2 YNFKEQ. The CDR3 DNA sequence: TGTGCCAGCAGCCTTGGGAGAACAGGGCAGAGCGGGAGGGCCCGAACCTACGAGCAGTACTTC. As protein: CASSLGRTGQSGRARTYEQYF.

The chain links TRBV5-1 to TRBJ1-1; D may be TRBD1 (6 bases). The CDR3 loop spans 16 amino acids. V was shortened by 4 bases and J by 4 bases, with 20 bases between the two germline ends. Germline CDR1 SGHRS, CDR2 YFSETQ. CDR3 in DNA: TGCGCCAGCAGCAAGGGACCACAGGGCACTCGCACTGAAGCTTTCTTT. It encodes CASSKGPQGTRTEAFF.

The chain combines TRBV9 with TRBJ2-1; TRBD2 is a possible D gene (5 bases). Per germline, CDR1 SGDLS and CDR2 YYNGEE. CDR3 length: 15 amino acids. Trimming stripped 0 bases from V and 2 bases from J, with 9 bases between. CDR3 residues: CASSVEVLAYNEQFF. In nucleotides, the CDR3 is TGTGCCAGCAGCGTAGAGGTACTAGCCTACAATGAGCAGTTCTTC.